This T cell receptor (beta chain) was captured in a study of blood T cell repertoires in COVID-19. In the study overall: Samples taken during acute and convalescent COVID-19 were collected in the United States, Italy and Spain.

V was clipped by 8 bases and J by 3 bases, with 13 bases between them. The CDR3 covers 14 residues. Germline CDR1 reads MNHNY; CDR2 reads SVGAGI (reference sequence). This clone appeared many times. Generated by immunoSEQ multiplex PCR, the TCRdb table keeps only in-frame clones and is missing some. Of 150,000 to 200,000 clones in the sample, over 75% were seen once. The TCR originated in a person aged 70 to 85 with COVID-19, enrolled during active disease. The chain couples TRBV6-6 to TRBJ1-4; D may be TRBD1 (6 bases). What was sequenced was peripheral blood. CDR3 loop: CASADTGPNEKLFF. The CDR3 DNA follows: TGTGCCAGCGCCGATACAGGGCCTAATGAAAAACTGTTTTTT.